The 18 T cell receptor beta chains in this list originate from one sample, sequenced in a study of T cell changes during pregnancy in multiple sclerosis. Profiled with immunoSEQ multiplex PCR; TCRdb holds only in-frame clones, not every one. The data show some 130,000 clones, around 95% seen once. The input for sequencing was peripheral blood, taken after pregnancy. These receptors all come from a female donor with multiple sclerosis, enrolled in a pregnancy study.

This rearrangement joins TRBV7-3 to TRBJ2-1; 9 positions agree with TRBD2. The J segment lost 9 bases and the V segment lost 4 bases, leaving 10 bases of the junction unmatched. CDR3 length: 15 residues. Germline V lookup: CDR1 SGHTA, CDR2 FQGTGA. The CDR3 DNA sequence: TGTGCCAGCAGCTCTGGGGGGACTAGCTCTAGTGAGCAGTTCTTC. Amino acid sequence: CASSSGGTSSSEQFF. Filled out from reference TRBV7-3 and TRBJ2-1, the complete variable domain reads GAGVSQTPSNKVTEKGKYVELRCDPISGHTALYWYRQSLGQGPEFLIYFQGTGAADDSGLPNDRFFAVRPEGSVSTLKIQRTERGDSAVYLCASSSGGTSSSEQFFGPGTRLTVL.

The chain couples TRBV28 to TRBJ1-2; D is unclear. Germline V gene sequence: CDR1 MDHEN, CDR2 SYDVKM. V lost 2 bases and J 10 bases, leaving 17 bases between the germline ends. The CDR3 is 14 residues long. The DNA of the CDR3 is TGTGCCAGCAGTTTAGGGTCGAGGTCGATTATCTACACCTTC. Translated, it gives CASSLGSRSIIYTF.

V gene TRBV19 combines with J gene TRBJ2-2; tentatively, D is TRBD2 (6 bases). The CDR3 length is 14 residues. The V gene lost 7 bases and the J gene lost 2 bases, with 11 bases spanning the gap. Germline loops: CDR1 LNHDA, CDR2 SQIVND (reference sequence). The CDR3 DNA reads TGTGCCAGTAACCTAGCGCCCAACACCGGGGAGCTGTTTTTT. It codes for CASNLAPNTGELFF.

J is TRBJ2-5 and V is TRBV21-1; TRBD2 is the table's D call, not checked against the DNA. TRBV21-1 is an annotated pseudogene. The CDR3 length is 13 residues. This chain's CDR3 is CGGGRLGQETQYF. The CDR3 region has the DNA TGTGGGGGGGGCAGGTTAGGCCAAGAGACCCAGTACTTC.

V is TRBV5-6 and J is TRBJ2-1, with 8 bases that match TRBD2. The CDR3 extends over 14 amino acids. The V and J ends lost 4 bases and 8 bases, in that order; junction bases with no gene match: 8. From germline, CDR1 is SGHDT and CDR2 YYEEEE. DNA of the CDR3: TGTGCCAGCAGCAGGACTAGCACCAGCGATGAGCAGTTCTTC. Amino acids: CASSRTSTSDEQFF.

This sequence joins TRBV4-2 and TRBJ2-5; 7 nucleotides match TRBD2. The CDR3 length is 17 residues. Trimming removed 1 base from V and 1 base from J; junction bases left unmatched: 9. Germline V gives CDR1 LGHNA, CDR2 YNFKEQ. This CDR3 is CASSQGSDSGFQETQYF. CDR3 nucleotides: TGTGCCAGCAGCCAAGGAAGCGATAGCGGGTTCCAAGAGACCCAGTACTTC.

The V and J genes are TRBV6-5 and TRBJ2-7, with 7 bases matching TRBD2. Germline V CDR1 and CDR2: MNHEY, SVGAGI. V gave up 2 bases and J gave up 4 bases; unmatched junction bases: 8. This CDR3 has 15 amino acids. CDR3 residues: CASSYGGSAQYEQYF. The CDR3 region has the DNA TGTGCCAGCAGTTACGGCGGGAGCGCCCAATACGAGCAGTACTTC.

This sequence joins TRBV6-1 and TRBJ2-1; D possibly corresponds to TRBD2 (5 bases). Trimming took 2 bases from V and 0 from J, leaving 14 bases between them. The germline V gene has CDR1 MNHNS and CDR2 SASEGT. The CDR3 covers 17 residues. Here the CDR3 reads CASSETSSGSSYNEQFF. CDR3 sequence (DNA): TGTGCCAGCAGTGAAACATCGAGCGGTAGCTCCTACAATGAGCAGTTCTTC.

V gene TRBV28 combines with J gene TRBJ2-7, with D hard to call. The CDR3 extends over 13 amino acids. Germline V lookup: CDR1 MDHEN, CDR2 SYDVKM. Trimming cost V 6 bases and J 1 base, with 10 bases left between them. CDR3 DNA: TGTGCCAGCAGATATAGAATGTCCTACGAGCAGTACTTC. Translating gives CASRYRMSYEQYF.

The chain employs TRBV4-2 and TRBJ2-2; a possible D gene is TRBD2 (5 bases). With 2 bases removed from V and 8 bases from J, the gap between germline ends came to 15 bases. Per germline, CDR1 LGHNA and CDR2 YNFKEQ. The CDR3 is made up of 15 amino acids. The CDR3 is CASSQSGVSTGELFF. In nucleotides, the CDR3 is TGTGCCAGCAGCCAAAGCGGAGTATCGACGGGGGAGCTGTTTTTT.

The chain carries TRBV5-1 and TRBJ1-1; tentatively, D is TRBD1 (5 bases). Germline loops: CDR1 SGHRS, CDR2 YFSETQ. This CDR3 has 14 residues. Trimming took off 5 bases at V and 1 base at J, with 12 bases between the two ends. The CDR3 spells CASRGGTANTEAFF. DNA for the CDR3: TGCGCCAGCAGGGGGGGAACAGCGAACACTGAAGCTTTCTTT.

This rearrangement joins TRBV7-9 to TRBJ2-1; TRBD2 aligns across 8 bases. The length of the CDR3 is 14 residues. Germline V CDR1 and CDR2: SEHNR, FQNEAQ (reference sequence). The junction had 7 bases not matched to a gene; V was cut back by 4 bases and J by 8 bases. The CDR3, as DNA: TGTGCCAGCAGCTCCGGGACTAGTAGCTATGAGCAGTTCTTC. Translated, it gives CASSSGTSSYEQFF.

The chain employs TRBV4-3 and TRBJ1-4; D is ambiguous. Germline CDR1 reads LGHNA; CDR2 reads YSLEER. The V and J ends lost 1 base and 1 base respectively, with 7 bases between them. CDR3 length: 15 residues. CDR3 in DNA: TGCGCCAGCAGCCAAGGCGGGCTAACTAATGAAAAACTGTTTTTT. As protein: CASSQGGLTNEKLFF.

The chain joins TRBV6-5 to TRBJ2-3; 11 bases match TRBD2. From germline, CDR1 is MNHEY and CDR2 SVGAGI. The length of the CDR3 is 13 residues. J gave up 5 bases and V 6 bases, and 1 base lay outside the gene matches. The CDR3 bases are TGTGCCAGCAGCGGACTAGCGGGAGATACGCAGTATTTT. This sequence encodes CASSGLAGDTQYF.

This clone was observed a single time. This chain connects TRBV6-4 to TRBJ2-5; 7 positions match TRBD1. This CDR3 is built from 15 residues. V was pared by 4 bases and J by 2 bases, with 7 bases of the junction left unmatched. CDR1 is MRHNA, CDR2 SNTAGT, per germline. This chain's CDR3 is CASSARDSQQETQYF. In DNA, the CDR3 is TGTGCCAGCAGTGCCCGGGACAGTCAGCAAGAGACCCAGTACTTC.

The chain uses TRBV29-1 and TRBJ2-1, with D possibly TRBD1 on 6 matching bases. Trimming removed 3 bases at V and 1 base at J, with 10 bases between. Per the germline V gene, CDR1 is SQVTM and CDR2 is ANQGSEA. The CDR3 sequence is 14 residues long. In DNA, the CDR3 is TGCAGCGTTGATTTCAGGGGTTCCTACAATGAGCAGTTCTTC. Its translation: CSVDFRGSYNEQFF.

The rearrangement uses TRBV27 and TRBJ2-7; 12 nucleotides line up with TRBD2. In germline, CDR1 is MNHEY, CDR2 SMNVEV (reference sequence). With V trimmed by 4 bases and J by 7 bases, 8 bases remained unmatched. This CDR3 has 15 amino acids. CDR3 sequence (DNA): TGTGCCAGCAGTTCACAGACTAGCGGGAGTGTTGAGCAGTACTTC. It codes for CASSSQTSGSVEQYF.

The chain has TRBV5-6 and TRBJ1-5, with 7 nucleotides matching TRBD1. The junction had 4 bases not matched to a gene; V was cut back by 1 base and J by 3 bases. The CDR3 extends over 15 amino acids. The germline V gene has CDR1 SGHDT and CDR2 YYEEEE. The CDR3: CASSLRGGNNQPQHF. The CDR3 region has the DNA TGTGCCAGCAGCTTGAGAGGGGGCAACAATCAGCCCCAGCATTTT.